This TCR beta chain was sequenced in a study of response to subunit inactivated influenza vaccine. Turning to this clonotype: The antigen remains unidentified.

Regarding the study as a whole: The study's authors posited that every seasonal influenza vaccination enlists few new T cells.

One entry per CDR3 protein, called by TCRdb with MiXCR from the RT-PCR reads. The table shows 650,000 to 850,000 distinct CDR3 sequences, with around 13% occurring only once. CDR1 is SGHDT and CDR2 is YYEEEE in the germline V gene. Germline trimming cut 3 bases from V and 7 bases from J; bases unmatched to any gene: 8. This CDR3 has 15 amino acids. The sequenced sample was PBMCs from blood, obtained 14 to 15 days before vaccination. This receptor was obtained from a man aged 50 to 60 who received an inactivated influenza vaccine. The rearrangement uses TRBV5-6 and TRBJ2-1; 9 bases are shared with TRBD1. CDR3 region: CASSYYRGRINEQFF. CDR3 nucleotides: TGTGCCAGCAGCTACTACAGGGGGCGCATTAATGAGCAGTTCTTC.